Sequencing of this T cell receptor (beta chain) was carried out in a study of blood T cell repertoires in COVID-19. At the level of the study: COVID-19 samples, acute and convalescent, were from the United States, Italy and Spain. The cDNA or gDNA used as material had been derived from T cells, B-cell-depleted T cells, or PBMCs.

Participants came from some 23 US areas, aged about 18 to 89 years. Generated by immunoSEQ multiplex PCR, the TCRdb table keeps only in-frame clones and is missing some. The repertoire holds around 280,000 clones, with around 90% as singletons. CDR3 length equals 15 residues. CDR1 and CDR2 (germline): SGHTA, FQGTGA. V was cut by 2 bases and J by 4 bases, with 14 bases left in between. Input material: PBMCs or T cells enriched from blood (not recorded which). The clonotype comes from a woman aged 18-29 years with acute COVID-19. The J gene is TRBJ1-2, the V gene TRBV7-3; D gene ambiguous. CDR3 amino acids: CASSLSFDGLYGYTF. CDR3 bases: TGTGCCAGCAGCTTATCCTTCGACGGACTCTATGGCTACACCTTC.